This entry is about one TCR beta chain. Its antigen is currently unknown. The CDR3 sequence is 16 residues long. The ends lost 6 bases at V and 10 bases at J; junction bases unmatched: 12. Germline V CDR1 and CDR2: SEHNR, FQNEAQ (reference sequence). The sample is drawn from a study of CD8 T cells in ankylosing spondylitis. Whole-study results and caveats: Relatively rare in peripheral blood, disease-linked clones were also CD8+. Within ankylosing spondylitis blood, a TCR beta motif made up of fewer than ten highly homologous variants appeared to be characteristic.

Each TCR beta library was made by quantitative 5'-RACE that incorporated molecular barcodes. TCRdb itself ran the 5' RACE reads through MiXCR, one entry per CDR3 protein. The table has some 130,000 distinct CDR3 sequences, roughly a sixth seen once. The chain has TRBV7-9 and TRBJ2-1, with 13 positions matching TRBD2. The sample comprised blood, either unsorted or a sorted T cell fraction (not recorded which). This TCR was sampled from a male donor with ankylosing spondylitis. The CDR3 DNA sequence: TGTGCCAGCAGGAGCGGACTAGCGGGAGTATTCAACGAGCAGTTCTTC. It specifies CASRSGLAGVFNEQFF.